Sequencing of this T cell receptor beta chain was carried out in a study of early T cells in non-severe SARS-CoV-2 infection. Findings of the study overall: Lookups in VDJdb leaned toward anti-spike CD8 responses and missed private and CD4 specificities.

The sample holds one count of this clonotype. Its antigen is as yet unknown. TCRdb re-derived calls from the 5' RACE reads in MiXCR, one entry per CDR3 protein. This table has over 50,000 distinct CDR3 sequences, about 10% appearing once. Trimming shortened V by 6 bases and J by 3 bases, and 11 bases separated the two germline ends. Germline V CDR1 and CDR2: DFQATT, SNEGSKA (reference sequence). There are 12 residues in the CDR3. This chain joins TRBV20-1 and TRBJ1-1, with D possibly being TRBD1 (6 bases). The source material was whole blood. This sequence originates from an adult who was a healthcare worker with PCR-confirmed SARS-CoV-2 infection or an uninfected control (not recorded which). The CDR3 bases are TGCAGTGCGCCACAGGGAGACACTGAAGCTTTCTTT. It is translated as CSAPQGDTEAFF.